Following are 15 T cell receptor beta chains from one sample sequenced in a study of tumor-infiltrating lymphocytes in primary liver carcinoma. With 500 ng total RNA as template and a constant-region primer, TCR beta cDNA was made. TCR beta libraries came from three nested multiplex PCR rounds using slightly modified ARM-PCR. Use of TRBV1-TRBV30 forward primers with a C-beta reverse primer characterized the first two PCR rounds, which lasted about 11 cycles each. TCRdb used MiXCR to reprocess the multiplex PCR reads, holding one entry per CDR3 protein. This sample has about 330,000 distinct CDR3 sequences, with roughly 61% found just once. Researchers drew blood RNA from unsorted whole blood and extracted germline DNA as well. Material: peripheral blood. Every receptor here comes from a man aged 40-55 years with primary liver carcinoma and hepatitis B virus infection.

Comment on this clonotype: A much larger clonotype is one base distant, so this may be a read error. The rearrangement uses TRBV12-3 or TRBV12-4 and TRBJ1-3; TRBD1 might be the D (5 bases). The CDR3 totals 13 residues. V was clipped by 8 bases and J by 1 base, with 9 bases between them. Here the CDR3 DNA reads TGTGCCAGCTGCGACAGTTCTGGAAACACCATATATTTT. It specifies CASCDSSGNTIYF.

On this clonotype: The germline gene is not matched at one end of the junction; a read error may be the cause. CDR3 bases: TGTGCCATCAATGAGACCTACCGACGGACCCTCTCTGGGGCCGACGTCCTGACTTTC. It codes for CAINETYRRTLSGADVLTF. The chain employs TRBV10-3 and TRBJ2-6; perhaps TRBD1 as D (5 bases). From germline, CDR1 is ENHRY and CDR2 SYGVKD. The CDR3 contains 19 residues.

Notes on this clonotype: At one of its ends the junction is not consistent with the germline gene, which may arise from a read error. CDR3 coding DNA: TGCGCCATCAGCTTCGACAGCGTGTACGAGCAGTACTTC. It codes for CAISFDSVYEQYF. V gene TRBV11-2 combines with J gene TRBJ2-7, with D possibly matching TRBD1 (5 bases). The CDR3 loop spans 13 amino acids. Germline CDR1 reads SGHAT; CDR2 reads FQNNGV.

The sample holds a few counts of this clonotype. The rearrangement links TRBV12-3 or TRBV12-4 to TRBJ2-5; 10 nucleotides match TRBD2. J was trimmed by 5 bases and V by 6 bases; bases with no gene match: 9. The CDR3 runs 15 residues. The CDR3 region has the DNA TGTGCCAGCAGCGCTGGACTAGCGGAAGTTGAGACCCAGTACTTC. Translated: CASSAGLAEVETQYF.

The CDR3 sequence is CENSYSFGDTQYF. CDR3 sequence (DNA): TGTGAGAACAGTTACTCGTTTGGAGATACGCAGTATTTT. This rearrangement joins TRBV6-6 to TRBJ2-3, with no clear D. This CDR3 is 13 amino acids long. The germline V gene encodes CDR1 MNHNY and CDR2 SVGAGI (reference sequence).

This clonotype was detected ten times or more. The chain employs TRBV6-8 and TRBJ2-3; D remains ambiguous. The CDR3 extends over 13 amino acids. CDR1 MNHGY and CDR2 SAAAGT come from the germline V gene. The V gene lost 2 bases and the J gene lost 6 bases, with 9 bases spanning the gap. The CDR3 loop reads CASSYGHLDTQYF. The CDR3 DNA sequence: TGTGCCAGCAGTTACGGCCACCTGGATACGCAGTATTTT.

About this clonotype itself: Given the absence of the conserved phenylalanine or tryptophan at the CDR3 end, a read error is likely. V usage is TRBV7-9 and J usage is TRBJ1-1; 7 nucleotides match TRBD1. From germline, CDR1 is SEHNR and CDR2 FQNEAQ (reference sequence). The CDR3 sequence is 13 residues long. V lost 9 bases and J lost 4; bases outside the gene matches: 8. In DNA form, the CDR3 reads TGTGCCAGTCTCGAGGCAGGGGGCACTGAAGCTTTCATT. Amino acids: CASLEAGGTEAFI.

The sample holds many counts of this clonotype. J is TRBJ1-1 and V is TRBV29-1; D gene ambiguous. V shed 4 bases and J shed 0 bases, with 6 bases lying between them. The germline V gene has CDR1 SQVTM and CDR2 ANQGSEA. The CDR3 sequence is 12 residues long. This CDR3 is CSVVLVNTEAFF. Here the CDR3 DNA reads TGCAGCGTTGTGCTCGTGAACACTGAAGCTTTCTTT.

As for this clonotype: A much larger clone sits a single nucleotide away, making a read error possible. This CDR3 is CASTRYGQGARWF. Written as DNA, the CDR3 is TGTGCCAGCACTCGATACGGACAGGGGGCGCGTTGGTTC. The rearrangement joins TRBV6-5 to TRBJ2-4; 11 bases line up with TRBD1. The CDR3 covers 13 residues. The germline V gene has CDR1 MNHEY and CDR2 SVGAGI.

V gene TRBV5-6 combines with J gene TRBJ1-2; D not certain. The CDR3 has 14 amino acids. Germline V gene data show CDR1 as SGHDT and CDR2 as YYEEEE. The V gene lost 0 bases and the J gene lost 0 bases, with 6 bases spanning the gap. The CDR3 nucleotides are TGTGCCAGCAGCTTGGGGACCCCTAACTATGGCTACACCTTC. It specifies CASSLGTPNYGYTF.

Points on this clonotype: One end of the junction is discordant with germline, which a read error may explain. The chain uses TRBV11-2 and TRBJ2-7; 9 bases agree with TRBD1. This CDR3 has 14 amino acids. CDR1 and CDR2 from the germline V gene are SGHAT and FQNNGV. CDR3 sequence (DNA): TGTGCCAGCAGTTTAGGGACAGGGAGTTACGAGCAGCACTTC. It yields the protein CASSLGTGSYEQHF.

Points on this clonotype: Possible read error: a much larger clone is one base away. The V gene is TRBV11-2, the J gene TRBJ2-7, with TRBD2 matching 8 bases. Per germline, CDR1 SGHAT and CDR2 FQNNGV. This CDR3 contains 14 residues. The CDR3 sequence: CAGSAWAGGGEQYF. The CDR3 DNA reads TGTGCCGGCAGCGCGTGGGCGGGAGGCGGTGAGCAGTACTTC.

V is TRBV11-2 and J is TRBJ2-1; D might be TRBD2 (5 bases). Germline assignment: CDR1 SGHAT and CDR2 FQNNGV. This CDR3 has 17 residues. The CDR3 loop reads CVRSNFGGSGSHNEQFF. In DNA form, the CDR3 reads TGTGTCAGGAGCAACTTTGGCGGTAGTGGGAGCCACAATGAGCAGTTCTTC.

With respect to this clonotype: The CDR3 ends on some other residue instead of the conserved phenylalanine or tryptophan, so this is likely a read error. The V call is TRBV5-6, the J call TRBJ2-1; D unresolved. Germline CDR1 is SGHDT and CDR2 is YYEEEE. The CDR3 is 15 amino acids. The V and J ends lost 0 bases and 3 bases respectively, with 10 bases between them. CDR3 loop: CASSLGRLDYNEQFL. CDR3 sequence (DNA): TGTGCCAGCAGCTTGGGCCGACTCGACTACAATGAGCAGTTCCTC.

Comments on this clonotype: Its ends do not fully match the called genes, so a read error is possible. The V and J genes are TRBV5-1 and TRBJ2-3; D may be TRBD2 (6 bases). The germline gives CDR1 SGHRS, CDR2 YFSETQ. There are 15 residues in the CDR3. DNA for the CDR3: TGCGCCAGCAGCTTGTTGGGGGGTAGCACAGGTACGCAGTATTTT. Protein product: CASSLLGGSTGTQYF.